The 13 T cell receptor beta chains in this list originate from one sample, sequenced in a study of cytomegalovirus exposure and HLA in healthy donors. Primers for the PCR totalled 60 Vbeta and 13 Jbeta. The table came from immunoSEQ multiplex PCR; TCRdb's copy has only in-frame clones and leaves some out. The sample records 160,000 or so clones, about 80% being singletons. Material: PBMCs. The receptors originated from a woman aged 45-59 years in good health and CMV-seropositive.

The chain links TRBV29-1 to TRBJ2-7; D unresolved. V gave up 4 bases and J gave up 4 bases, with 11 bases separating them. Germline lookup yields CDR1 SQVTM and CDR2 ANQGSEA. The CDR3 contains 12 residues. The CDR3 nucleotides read TGCAGCGTTGTCCCCGCCGGGTACGAGCAGTACTTC. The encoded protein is CSVVPAGYEQYF.

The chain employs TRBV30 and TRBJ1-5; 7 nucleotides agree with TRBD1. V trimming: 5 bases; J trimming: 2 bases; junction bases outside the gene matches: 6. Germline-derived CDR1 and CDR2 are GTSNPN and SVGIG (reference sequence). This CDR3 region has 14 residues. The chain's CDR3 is CAWSRQGGNQPQHF. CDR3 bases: TGTGCCTGGTCTAGACAGGGTGGCAATCAGCCCCAGCATTTT. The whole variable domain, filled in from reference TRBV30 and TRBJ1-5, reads SQTIHQWPATLVQPVGSPLSLECTVEGTSNPNLYWYRQAAGRGLQLLFYSVGIGQISSEVPQNLSASRPQDRQFILSSKKLLLSDSGFYLCAWSRQGGNQPQHFGDGTRLSIL.

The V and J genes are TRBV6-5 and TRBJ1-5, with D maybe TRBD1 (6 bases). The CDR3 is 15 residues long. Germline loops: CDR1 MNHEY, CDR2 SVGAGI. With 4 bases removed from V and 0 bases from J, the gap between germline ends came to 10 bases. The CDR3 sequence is CASSSGALSNQPQHF. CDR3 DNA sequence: TGTGCCAGCAGTTCAGGGGCCCTTAGCAATCAGCCCCAGCATTTT.

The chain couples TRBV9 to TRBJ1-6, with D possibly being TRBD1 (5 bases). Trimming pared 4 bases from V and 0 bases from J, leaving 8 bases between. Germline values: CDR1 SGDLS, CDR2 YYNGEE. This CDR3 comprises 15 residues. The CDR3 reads CASSQTDSYNSPLHF. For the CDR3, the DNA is TGTGCCAGCAGCCAGACAGACTCCTATAATTCACCCCTCCACTTT. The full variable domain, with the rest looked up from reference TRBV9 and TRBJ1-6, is DSGVTQTPKHLITATGQRVTLRCSPRSGDLSVYWYQQSLDQGLQFLIQYYNGEERAKGNILERFSAQQFPDLHSELNLSSLELGDSALYFCASSQTDSYNSPLHFGNGTRLTVT.

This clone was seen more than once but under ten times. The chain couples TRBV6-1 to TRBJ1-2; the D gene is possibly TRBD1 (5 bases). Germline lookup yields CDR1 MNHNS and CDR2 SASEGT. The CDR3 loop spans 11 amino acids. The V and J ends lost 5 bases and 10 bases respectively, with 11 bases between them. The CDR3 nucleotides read TGTGCCAGCAGTAGCGGGGCTTTCTACACCTTC. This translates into CASSSGAFYTF.

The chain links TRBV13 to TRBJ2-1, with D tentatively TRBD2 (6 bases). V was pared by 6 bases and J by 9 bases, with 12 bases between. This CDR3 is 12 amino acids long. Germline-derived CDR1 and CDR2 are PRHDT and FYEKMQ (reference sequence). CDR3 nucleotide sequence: TGTGCCAGCAGATTTCTGGAGGGTGAGCAGTTCTTC. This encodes CASRFLEGEQFF. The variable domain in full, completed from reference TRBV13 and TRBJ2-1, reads AAGVIQSPRHLIKEKRETATLKCYPIPRHDTVYWYQQGPGQDPQFLISFYEKMQSDKGSIPDRFSAQQFSDYHSELNMSSLELGDSALYFCASRFLEGEQFFGPGTRLTVL.

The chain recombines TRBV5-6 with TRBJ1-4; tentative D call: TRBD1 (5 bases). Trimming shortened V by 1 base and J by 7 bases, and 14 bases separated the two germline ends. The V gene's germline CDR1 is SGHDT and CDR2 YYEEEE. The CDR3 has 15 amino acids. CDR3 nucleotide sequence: TGTGCCAGCAGCTTGAGGTCAGGGATAGGTGAAAAACTGTTTTTT. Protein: CASSLRSGIGEKLFF. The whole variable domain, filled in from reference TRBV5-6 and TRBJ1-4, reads DAGVTQSPTHLIKTRGQQVTLRCSPKSGHDTVSWYQQALGQGPQFIFQYYEEEERQRGNFPDRFSGHQFPNYSSELNVNALLLGDSALYLCASSLRSGIGEKLFFGSGTQLSVL.

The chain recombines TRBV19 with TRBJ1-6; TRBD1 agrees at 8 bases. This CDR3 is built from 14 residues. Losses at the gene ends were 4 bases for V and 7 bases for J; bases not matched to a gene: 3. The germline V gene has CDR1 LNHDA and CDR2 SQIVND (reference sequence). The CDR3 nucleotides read TGTGCCAGTAGTAGTGCAGGGGGCAATTCACCCCTCCACTTT. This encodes CASSSAGGNSPLHF.

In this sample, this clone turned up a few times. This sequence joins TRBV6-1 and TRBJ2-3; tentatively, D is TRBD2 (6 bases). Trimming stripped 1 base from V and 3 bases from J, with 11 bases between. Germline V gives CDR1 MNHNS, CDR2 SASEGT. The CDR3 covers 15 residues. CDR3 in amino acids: CASSEGRVGTDTQYF. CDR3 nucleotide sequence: TGTGCCAGCAGTGAAGGGAGGGTTGGGACAGATACGCAGTATTTT.

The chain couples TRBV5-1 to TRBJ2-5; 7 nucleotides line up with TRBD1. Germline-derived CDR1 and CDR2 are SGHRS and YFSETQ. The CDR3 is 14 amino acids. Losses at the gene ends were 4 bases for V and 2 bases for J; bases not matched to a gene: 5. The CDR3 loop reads CASSRQGDQETQYF. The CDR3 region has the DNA TGCGCCAGCAGCCGACAGGGTGATCAAGAGACCCAGTACTTC.

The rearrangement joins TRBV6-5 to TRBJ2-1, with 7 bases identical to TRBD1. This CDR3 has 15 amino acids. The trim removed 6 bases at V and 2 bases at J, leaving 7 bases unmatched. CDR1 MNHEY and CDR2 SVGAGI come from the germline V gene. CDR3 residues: CASRPLQGAYNEQFF. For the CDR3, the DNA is TGTGCCAGCAGGCCTCTCCAGGGGGCCTACAATGAGCAGTTCTTC.

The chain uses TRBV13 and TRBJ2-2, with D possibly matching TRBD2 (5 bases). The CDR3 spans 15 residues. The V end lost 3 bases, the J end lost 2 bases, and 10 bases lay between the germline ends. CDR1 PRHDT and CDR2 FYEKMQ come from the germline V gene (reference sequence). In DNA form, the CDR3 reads TGTGCCAGCAGCTTCTGGACGGGAAACACCGGGGAGCTGTTTTTT. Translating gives CASSFWTGNTGELFF.

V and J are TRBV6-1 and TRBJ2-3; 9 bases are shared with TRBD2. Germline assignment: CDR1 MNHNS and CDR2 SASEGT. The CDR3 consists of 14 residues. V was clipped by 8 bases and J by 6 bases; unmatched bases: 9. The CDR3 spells CASAGGGAGDTQYF. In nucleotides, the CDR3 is TGTGCCAGCGCCGGCGGGGGGGCGGGTGATACGCAGTATTTT.